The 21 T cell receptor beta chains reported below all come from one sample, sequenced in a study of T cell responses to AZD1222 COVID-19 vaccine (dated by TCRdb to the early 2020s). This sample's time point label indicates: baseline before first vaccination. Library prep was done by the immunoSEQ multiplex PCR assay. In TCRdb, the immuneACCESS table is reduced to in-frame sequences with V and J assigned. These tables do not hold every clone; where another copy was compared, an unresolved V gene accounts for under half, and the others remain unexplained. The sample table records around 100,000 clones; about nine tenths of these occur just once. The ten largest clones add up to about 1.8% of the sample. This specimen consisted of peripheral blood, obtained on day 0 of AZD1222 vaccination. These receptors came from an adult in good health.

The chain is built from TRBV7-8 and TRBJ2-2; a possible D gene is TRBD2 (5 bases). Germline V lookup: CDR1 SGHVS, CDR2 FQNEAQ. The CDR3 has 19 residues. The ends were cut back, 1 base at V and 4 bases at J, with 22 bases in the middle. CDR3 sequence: CASSLDRLGRVGGTGELFF. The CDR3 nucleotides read TGTGCCAGCAGCTTAGATCGTCTCGGTAGGGTTGGAGGCACCGGGGAGCTGTTTTTT.

CDR3 in DNA: TGTGCCAGCAGTGCCGACGCTAGCGGCACCACAGATACGCAGTATTTT. It specifies CASSADASGTTDTQYF. The J gene is TRBJ2-3, the V gene TRBV6-2 or TRBV6-3; 7 positions match TRBD2. Germline loops: CDR1 MNHEY, CDR2 SVGEGT. The V segment lost 5 bases and the J segment 2 bases; nucleotides outside the gene matches: 10. The CDR3 consists of 16 residues.

CDR3 nucleotides: TGTGCCACCAGTGACGGGACAGGGGTAAACTATGGCTACACCTTC. Its translation: CATSDGTGVNYGYTF. V usage is TRBV24-1 and J usage is TRBJ1-2; 10 nucleotides line up with TRBD1. V dropped 4 bases and J dropped 2; count of bases not matched to a gene: 3. The CDR3 contains 15 residues. CDR1 is KGHDR, CDR2 SFDVKD, per germline.

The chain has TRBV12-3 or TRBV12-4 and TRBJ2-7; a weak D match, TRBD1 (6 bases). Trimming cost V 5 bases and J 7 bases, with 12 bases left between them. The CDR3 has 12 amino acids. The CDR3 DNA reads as TGTGCCAGCAGTCGACAGGACATGGAGCAGTACTTC. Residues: CASSRQDMEQYF.

The CDR3 sequence is CASSQGTSVGEQYF. CDR3 coding DNA: TGTGCCAGCAGCCAGGGGACTAGCGTGGGCGAGCAGTACTTC. This chain connects TRBV3-1 (or the pseudogene TRBV3-2) to TRBJ2-7; 10 nucleotides align to TRBD2. The J segment lost 6 bases and the V segment lost 3 bases, leaving 5 bases of the junction unmatched. The CDR3 consists of 14 residues. Germline V gene lookup returns CDR1 LGHDT and CDR2 YNNKEL (reference sequence).

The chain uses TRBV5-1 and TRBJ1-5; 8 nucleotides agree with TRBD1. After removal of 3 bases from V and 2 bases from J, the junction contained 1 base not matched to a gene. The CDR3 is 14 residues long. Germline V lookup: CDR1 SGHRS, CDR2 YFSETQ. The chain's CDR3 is CASSSGQGNQPQHF. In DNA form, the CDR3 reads TGCGCCAGCAGCTCGGGACAGGGCAATCAGCCCCAGCATTTT.

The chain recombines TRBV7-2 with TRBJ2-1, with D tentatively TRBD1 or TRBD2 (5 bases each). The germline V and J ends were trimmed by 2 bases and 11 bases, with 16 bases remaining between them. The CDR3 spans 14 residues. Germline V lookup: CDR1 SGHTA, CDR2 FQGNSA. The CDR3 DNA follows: TGTGCCAGCAGCTTACTCGGGGCAGGATACAAGCAGTTCTTC. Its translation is CASSLLGAGYKQFF.

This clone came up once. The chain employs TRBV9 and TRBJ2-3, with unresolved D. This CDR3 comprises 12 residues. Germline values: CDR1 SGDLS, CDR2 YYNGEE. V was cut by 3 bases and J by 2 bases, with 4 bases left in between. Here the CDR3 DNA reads TGTGCCAGCAGCGGGGACACAGATACGCAGTATTTT. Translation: CASSGDTDTQYF.

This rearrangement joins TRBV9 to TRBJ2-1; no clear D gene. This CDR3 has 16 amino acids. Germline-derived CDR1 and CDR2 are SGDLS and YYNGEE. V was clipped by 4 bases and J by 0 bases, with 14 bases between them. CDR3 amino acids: CASSPRFDVSYNEQFF. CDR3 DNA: TGTGCCAGCAGCCCACGGTTTGACGTCTCCTACAATGAGCAGTTCTTC.

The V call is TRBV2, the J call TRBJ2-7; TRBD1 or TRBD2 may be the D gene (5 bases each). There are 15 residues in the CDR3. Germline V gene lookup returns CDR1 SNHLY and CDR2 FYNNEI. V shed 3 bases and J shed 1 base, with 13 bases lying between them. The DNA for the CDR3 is TGTGCCAGCAGTGATCCGGGGACCCCTTCCTACGAGCAGTACTTC. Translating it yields CASSDPGTPSYEQYF.

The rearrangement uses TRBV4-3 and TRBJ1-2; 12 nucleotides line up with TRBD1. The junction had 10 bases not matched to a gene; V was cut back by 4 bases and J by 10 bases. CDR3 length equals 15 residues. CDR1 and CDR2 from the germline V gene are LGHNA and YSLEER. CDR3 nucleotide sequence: TGCGCCAGCAGCCCCGGCGAGGGACAGGGGGCAGTCTACACCTTC. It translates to CASSPGEGQGAVYTF.

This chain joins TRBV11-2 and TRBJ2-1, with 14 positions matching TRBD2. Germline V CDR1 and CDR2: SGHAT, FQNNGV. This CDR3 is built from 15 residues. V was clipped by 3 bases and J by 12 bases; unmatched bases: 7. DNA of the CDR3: TGTGCCAGCAGCTTGGGGACTAGCGGGGGCTTGGGGCAGTTCTTC. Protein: CASSLGTSGGLGQFF.

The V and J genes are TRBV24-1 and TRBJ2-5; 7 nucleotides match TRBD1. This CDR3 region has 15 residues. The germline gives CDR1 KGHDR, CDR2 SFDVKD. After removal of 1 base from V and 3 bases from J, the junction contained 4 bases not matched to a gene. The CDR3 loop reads CATSDLQGREETQYF. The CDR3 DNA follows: TGTGCCACCAGTGATTTACAGGGGCGAGAAGAGACCCAGTACTTC.

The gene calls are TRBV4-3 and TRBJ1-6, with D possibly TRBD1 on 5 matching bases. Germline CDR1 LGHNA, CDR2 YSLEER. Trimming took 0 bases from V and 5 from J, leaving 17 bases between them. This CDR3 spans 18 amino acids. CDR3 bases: TGCGCCAGCAGCCAAGAGGTTAGGGTTGGGGCTAATAATTCACCCCTCCACTTT. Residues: CASSQEVRVGANNSPLHF.

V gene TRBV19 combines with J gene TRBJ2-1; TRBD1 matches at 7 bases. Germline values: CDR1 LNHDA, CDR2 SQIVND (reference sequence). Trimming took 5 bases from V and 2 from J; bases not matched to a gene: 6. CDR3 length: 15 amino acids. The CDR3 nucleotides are TGTGCCAGTAGTCTTGAGGGGGCTACCTACAATGAGCAGTTCTTC. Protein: CASSLEGATYNEQFF.

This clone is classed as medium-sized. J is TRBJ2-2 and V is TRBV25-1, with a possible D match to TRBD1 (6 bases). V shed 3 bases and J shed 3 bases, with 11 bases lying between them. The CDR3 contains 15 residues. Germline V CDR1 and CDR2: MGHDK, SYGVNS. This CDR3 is CASSDQGSHTGELFF. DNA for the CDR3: TGTGCCAGCAGTGATCAGGGGTCCCACACCGGGGAGCTGTTTTTT.

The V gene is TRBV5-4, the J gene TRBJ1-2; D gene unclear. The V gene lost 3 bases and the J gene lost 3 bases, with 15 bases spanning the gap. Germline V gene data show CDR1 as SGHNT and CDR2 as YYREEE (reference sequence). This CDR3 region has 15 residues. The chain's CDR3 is CASSSMGGSDYGYTF. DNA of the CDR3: TGTGCCAGCAGCTCGATGGGAGGGTCCGACTATGGCTACACCTTC. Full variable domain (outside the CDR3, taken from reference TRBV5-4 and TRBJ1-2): ETGVTQSPTHLIKTRGQQVTLRCSSQSGHNTVSWYQQALGQGPQFIFQYYREEENGRGNFPPRFSGLQFPNYSSELNVNALELDDSALYLCASSSMGGSDYGYTFGSGTRLTVV.

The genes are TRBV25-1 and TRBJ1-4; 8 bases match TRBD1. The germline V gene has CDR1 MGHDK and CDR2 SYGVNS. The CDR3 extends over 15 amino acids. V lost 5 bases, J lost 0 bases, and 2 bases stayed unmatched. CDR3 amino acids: CASSRGQATNEKLFF. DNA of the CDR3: TGTGCCAGCAGTAGGGGACAGGCAACTAATGAAAAACTGTTTTTT.

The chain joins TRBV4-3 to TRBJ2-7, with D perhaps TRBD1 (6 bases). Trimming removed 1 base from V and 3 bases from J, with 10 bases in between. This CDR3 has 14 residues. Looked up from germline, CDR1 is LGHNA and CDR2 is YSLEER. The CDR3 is CASSQAQGFYEQYF. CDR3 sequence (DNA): TGCGCCAGCAGCCAAGCGCAGGGGTTCTACGAGCAGTACTTC.

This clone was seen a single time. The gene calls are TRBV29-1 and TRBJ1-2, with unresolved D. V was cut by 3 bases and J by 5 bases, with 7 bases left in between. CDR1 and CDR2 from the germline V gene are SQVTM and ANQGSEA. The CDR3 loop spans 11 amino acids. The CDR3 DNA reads TGCAGCGTTGATGCCGGATATGGCTACACCTTC. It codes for CSVDAGYGYTF.

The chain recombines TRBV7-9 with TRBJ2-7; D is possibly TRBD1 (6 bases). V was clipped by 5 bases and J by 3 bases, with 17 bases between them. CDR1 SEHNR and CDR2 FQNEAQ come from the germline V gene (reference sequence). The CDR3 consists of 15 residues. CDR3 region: CASSPWGDRNYEQYF. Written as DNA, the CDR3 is TGTGCCAGCAGCCCTTGGGGCGACAGGAACTACGAGCAGTACTTC.